This T cell receptor (beta chain) was identified in a study of cytomegalovirus exposure and HLA in healthy donors. The overall study: Unique TCR beta sequences numbering 95 million to 130 million came from about 179 million T cells in an earlier analysis. Unique TCRs from HLA-typed donors, 80 million to 90 million of them, were held in an early data release.

Whole-study findings and limits: Most of the TCR beta V segments (in an earlier analysis) were productive either about 87% or about 30% of the time. TCR beta chains associated with HLA were, in a later analysis, more clonally expanded than equally common others.

13 Jbeta primers and 60 Vbeta primers were used for the PCR. Profiled with immunoSEQ multiplex PCR; TCRdb holds only in-frame clones, not every one. This sample has fewer than 300,000 clones; roughly 80% occur once, and the top ten carry about 0.29%. In regard to this clone: What it binds is not known.

Trimming stripped 3 bases from V and 2 bases from J, with 8 bases between. Germline V lookup: CDR1 SGHDN, CDR2 FVKESK. The length of the CDR3 is 14 residues. The genes are TRBV14 and TRBJ2-1; D remains unclear. Material for sequencing was PBMCs. This TCR derives from a girl aged 2-9 years in good health and CMV-seronegative. CDR3 sequence: CASSHVSTYNEQFF. In DNA form, the CDR3 reads TGTGCCAGCAGCCACGTATCTACCTACAATGAGCAGTTCTTC.